Shown below are 25 T cell receptor beta chains from a single sample sequenced in a study of identical twins. TCRdb processed the 5' RACE reads anew with MiXCR; each CDR3 protein has one entry. This table holds 570,000 or so distinct CDR3 sequences, roughly 9.9% found once. These data are also associated with another study on yellow fever vaccine responses in identical twins.

Input material: PBMCs. The receptors stem from a woman aged 18 to 35 in good health.

This clonotype was seen at least ten times. The chain carries TRBV10-3 and TRBJ2-7; a weak D match, TRBD2 (6 bases). Trimming left V 8 bases short and J 6 bases short, with 20 bases between. Germline-derived CDR1 and CDR2 are ENHRY and SYGVKD. The CDR3 contains 14 residues. The CDR3 nucleotides are TGTGCCATCTCATCCGGGACTGTACCCTCCGAGCAGTACTTC. Protein: CAISSGTVPSEQYF.

The chain links TRBV20-1 to TRBJ2-5; tentative D call: TRBD2 (6 bases). Germline V gives CDR1 DFQATT, CDR2 SNEGSKA (reference sequence). The V gene lost 0 bases and the J gene lost 5 bases, with 13 bases spanning the gap. The CDR3 is 14 residues long. The DNA of the CDR3 is TGCAGTGCTAGAGAGGGGGGATTGGGGGAGACCCAGTACTTC. Its protein is CSAREGGLGETQYF.

This clonotype was recorded a few times. This chain joins TRBV6-2 or TRBV6-3 and TRBJ1-1; the D is unclear. Trimming pared 8 bases from V and 8 bases from J, leaving 12 bases between. This CDR3 contains 11 residues. Germline CDR1 MNHEY, CDR2 SVGEGT. The CDR3 DNA is TGTGCCAGCGGAACTATAACAGAAGCTTTCTTT. It yields the protein CASGTITEAFF.

This clonotype occurred a few times. This chain connects TRBV24-1 to TRBJ2-3, with no clear D. Germline V gene data show CDR1 as KGHDR and CDR2 as SFDVKD. The CDR3 is 14 amino acids. The V gene lost 1 base and the J gene lost 2 bases, with 6 bases spanning the gap. The CDR3 loop reads CATSDFPDTDTQYF. The CDR3 bases are TGTGCCACCAGTGATTTTCCGGACACAGATACGCAGTATTTT.

The rearrangement uses TRBV28 and TRBJ2-7; possible D gene TRBD1, 6 bases. The ends were cut back, 6 bases at V and 6 bases at J, with 21 bases in the middle. This CDR3 region has 15 residues. CDR1 is MDHEN, CDR2 SYDVKM, per germline. The chain's CDR3 is CASRALGAVASEQYF. The DNA for the CDR3 is TGTGCCAGCAGGGCCCTGGGGGCGGTAGCTTCCGAGCAGTACTTC.

This clonotype has just a few counts. This chain uses TRBV5-1 with TRBJ2-7; possible D gene TRBD1, 6 bases. CDR1 and CDR2 from the germline V gene are SGHRS and YFSETQ. V dropped 3 bases and J dropped 1 base, with 11 bases sitting between them. This CDR3 has 14 residues. The CDR3 loop reads CASSYRQASYEQYF. The DNA of the CDR3 is TGCGCCAGCAGCTACAGACAGGCATCCTACGAGCAGTACTTC.

This clonotype was counted at least ten times. This chain links TRBV20-1 with TRBJ1-4; TRBD1 matches 9 bases. Germline CDR1 and CDR2: DFQATT and SNEGSKA (reference sequence). Trimming at V came to 6 bases and at J to 7 bases, leaving 6 bases not matched to a gene. CDR3 length: 13 amino acids. The CDR3 bases are TGCAGTGCCCAATGGACAGGGGTTGAAAAACTGTTTTTT. It encodes CSAQWTGVEKLFF.

This clonotype occurred many times. The chain has TRBV20-1 and TRBJ2-1; TRBD1 agrees at 7 bases. This CDR3 has 14 residues. Per the germline V gene, CDR1 is DFQATT and CDR2 is SNEGSKA (reference sequence). The junction had 12 bases not matched to a gene; V was cut back by 4 bases and J by 9 bases. This CDR3 is CSAKDRVVIAEQFF. CDR3 coding DNA: TGCAGTGCTAAAGACAGGGTAGTGATAGCTGAGCAGTTCTTC.

This clonotype was counted between two and nine times. The chain uses TRBV7-8 and TRBJ2-2, with a tentative D call TRBD1 (6 bases). The CDR3 has 14 residues. Germline loops: CDR1 SGHVS, CDR2 FQNEAQ. V lost 3 bases, J lost 2 bases, and 7 bases lay in between. CDR3 nucleotide sequence: TGTGCCAGCAGCTTGGGACACAACACCGGGGAGCTGTTTTTT. As protein: CASSLGHNTGELFF.

This clonotype appeared a few times. This chain connects TRBV29-1 to TRBJ2-7; D possibly corresponds to TRBD2 (7 bases). This CDR3 is built from 15 residues. V was clipped by 0 bases and J by 8 bases, with 20 bases between them. Germline loops: CDR1 SQVTM, CDR2 ANQGSEA. DNA of the CDR3: TGCAGCGTTGAAGATCACTCGCGGGGGCCGTATAAGCAGTACTTC. It translates to CSVEDHSRGPYKQYF.

This clonotype has just a few counts. The limits of the CDR3 on the DNA are not certain, so only TCRdb's listed CDR3 is given. The chain links TRBV6-5 to TRBJ1-6; the table's D call of TRBD1 was not tested on the DNA. The V gene's germline CDR1 is MNHEY and CDR2 SVGAGI. Termini included, the CDR3 measures 14 amino acids. The chain's CDR3 is CASSTSTGTFSLHF.

The V call is TRBV27, the J call TRBJ2-5; maybe TRBD2 (5 bases). Per germline, CDR1 MNHEY and CDR2 SMNVEV (reference sequence). The CDR3 sequence is 13 residues long. Trimming left V 6 bases short and J 4 bases short, with 12 bases between. As DNA, the CDR3 is TGTGCCAGCAGGTTCGGAGGTCTAGAGACCCAGTACTTC. Protein product: CASRFGGLETQYF.

This clonotype was picked up many times. V gene TRBV4-3 combines with J gene TRBJ2-7, with 7 bases fitting TRBD2. Germline CDR1 LGHNA, CDR2 YSLEER. This CDR3 is 16 amino acids long. The junction had 9 bases not matched to a gene; V was cut back by 0 bases and J by 4 bases. The DNA for the CDR3 is TGCGCCAGCAGCCAAGATCAAGGGAGGGGACCTTACGAGCAGTACTTC. Translated: CASSQDQGRGPYEQYF.

This clonotype was observed a few times. CDR3 loop: CASSAPRGGGPGETQYF. The CDR3 coding sequence is TGTGCCAGCAGCGCACCCCGGGGGGGGGGCCCGGGAGAGACCCAGTACTTC. The chain links TRBV11-2 to TRBJ2-5; TRBD2 agrees at 8 bases. Unmatched junction bases numbered 15, after V lost 5 bases and J lost 4 bases. The germline CDR1 and CDR2 sequences are SGHAT and FQNNGV. This CDR3 has 17 residues.

The rearrangement uses TRBV12-3 or TRBV12-4 and TRBJ2-3; D is perhaps TRBD2 (8 bases). V lost 6 bases and J 0 bases, leaving 22 bases between the germline ends. The CDR3 contains 18 residues. The CDR3 protein is CASRPRGRGAPSTDTQYF. Written as DNA, the CDR3 is TGTGCCAGCAGGCCAAGGGGGCGGGGGGCCCCAAGCACAGATACGCAGTATTTT.

The chain recombines TRBV12-3 or TRBV12-4 with TRBJ1-1; no clear D gene. V dropped 8 bases and J dropped 1 base, with 14 bases sitting between them. This CDR3 spans 14 amino acids. DNA for the CDR3: TGTGCCAGCCTAGACTACGGACCGAACACTGAAGCTTTCTTT. As protein: CASLDYGPNTEAFF.

V gene TRBV7-2 combines with J gene TRBJ1-4; maybe TRBD1 (6 bases). The CDR3 runs 16 residues. From germline, CDR1 is SGHTA and CDR2 FQGNSA. Between the trimmed V and J ends, which lost 5 bases and 6 bases, there was a span of 19 bases. CDR3: CASSPQAGGGHEKLFF. CDR3 DNA: TGTGCCAGCAGCCCCCAAGCTGGCGGGGGGCATGAAAAACTGTTTTTT.

This clonotype was detected ten times or more. This sequence joins TRBV4-3 and TRBJ2-2; D gene uncertain. Germline CDR1 is LGHNA and CDR2 is YSLEER. The ends were cut back, 1 base at V and 6 bases at J, with 6 bases in the middle. There are 13 residues in the CDR3. DNA for the CDR3: TGCGCCAGCAGCCAAGTACGGTCCGGGGAGCTGTTTTTT. Translating it yields CASSQVRSGELFF.

This clonotype was picked up many times. The genes are TRBV4-1 and TRBJ2-2; a possible D gene is TRBD2 (6 bases). V was cut by 11 bases and J by 0 bases, with 13 bases left in between. The germline CDR1 and CDR2 sequences are MGHRA and YSYEKL. This CDR3 spans 14 amino acids. The CDR3 sequence: CAATGGPNTGELFF. CDR3 coding DNA: TGCGCCGCAACCGGGGGACCGAACACCGGGGAGCTGTTTTTT.

Only a few counts were recorded for this clonotype. The chain carries TRBV29-1 and TRBJ2-1; 9 nucleotides match TRBD2. The CDR3 has 11 amino acids. Trimming cost V 8 bases and J 7 bases; bases outside gene matches: 3. Germline V lookup: CDR1 SQVTM, CDR2 ANQGSEA. The CDR3 nucleotides are TGCAGCTCTAGCGGGGTGAATGAGCAGTTCTTC. It specifies CSSSGVNEQFF.

The genes are TRBV6-5 and TRBJ2-1; no reliable D call. CDR1 and CDR2 from the germline V gene are MNHEY and SVGAGI. This CDR3 is built from 15 residues. The V and J ends lost 2 bases and 5 bases respectively, with 13 bases between them. Here the CDR3 DNA reads TGTGCCAGCAGTTACCTACGGTCCGGCGACAATGAGCAGTTCTTC. Translated, it gives CASSYLRSGDNEQFF.

This clonotype has only a few counts. The chain joins TRBV5-1 to TRBJ2-3, with a tentative D call TRBD1 (6 bases). V was clipped by 5 bases and J by 4 bases, with 11 bases between them. Looked up from germline, CDR1 is SGHRS and CDR2 is YFSETQ. This CDR3 has 13 amino acids. The CDR3 is CASRNRVPDTQYF. The CDR3 coding sequence is TGCGCCAGCAGAAACAGGGTCCCAGATACGCAGTATTTT.

A note on this clonotype: One end of the junction does not line up with germline, which may come from a read error. The genes are TRBV7-9 and TRBJ2-2, with D perhaps being TRBD1 or TRBD2 (6 bases each). This CDR3 spans 17 amino acids. CDR1 SEHNR and CDR2 FQNEAQ come from the germline V gene (reference sequence). CDR3 sequence: CASSLGGRSGAFGELFF. The CDR3 DNA sequence: TGTGCCAGCAGCTTAGGAGGTCGGTCGGGGGCCTTCGGGGAGCTATTTTTT. The full variable domain, in which reference TRBV7-9 and TRBJ2-2 provide the parts outside the CDR3, is DTGVSQNPRHKITKRGQNVTFRCDPISEHNRLYWYRQTLGQGPEFLTYFQNEAQLEKSRLLSDRFSAERPKGSFSTLEIQRTEQGDSAMYLCASSLGGRSGAFGELFFGEGSRLTVL.

This clonotype was seen more than once but under ten times. The chain links TRBV10-3 to TRBJ1-5; no clear D. The CDR3 sequence is 13 residues long. V gave up 3 bases and J gave up 8 bases, with 11 bases separating them. Germline V gene lookup returns CDR1 ENHRY and CDR2 SYGVKD. The CDR3 DNA follows: TGTGCCATCAGTGACCCCAGTGGGGAGCCCCAGCATTTT. Translating gives CAISDPSGEPQHF.

The chain recombines TRBV15 with TRBJ2-7, with TRBD1 as a possible D gene (7 bases). The V and J ends lost 2 bases and 4 bases respectively, with 9 bases between them. Germline assignment: CDR1 LNHNV and CDR2 YYDKDF (reference sequence). The CDR3 has 13 amino acids. Here the CDR3 reads CATSRQGGYEQYF. CDR3 bases: TGTGCCACCAGCAGACAGGGGGGTTACGAGCAGTACTTC.